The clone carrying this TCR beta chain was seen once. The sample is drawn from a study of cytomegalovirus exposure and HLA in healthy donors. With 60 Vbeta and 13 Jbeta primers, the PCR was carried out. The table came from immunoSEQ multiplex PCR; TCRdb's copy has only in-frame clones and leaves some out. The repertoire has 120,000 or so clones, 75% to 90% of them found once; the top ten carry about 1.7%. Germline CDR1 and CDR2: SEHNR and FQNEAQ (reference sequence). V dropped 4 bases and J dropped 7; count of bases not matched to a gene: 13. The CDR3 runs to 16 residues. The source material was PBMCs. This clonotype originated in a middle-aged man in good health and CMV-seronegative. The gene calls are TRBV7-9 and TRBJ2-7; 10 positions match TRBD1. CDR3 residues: CASSSRIGTGVEEQYF. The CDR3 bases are TGTGCCAGCAGCTCAAGAATCGGGACAGGGGTTGAAGAGCAGTACTTC.